This T cell receptor (beta chain) was sequenced during a study of OX40 agonist ivuxolimab in advanced cancers. Background on the study: Hepatocellular carcinoma, melanoma, renal cell or head and neck cancer affected the dose-escalation patients. Participants could have had prior anti-PD-1, anti-PD-L1 or anti-CTLA-4 therapy, and around 40% had some.

Profiled with immunoSEQ multiplex PCR; TCRdb holds only in-frame clones, not every one. The data show about 93,000 clones, with about 91% seen just once and 2% to 3% held by the top ten. From germline, CDR1 is MDHEN and CDR2 SYDVKM. With 2 bases removed from V and 2 bases from J, the gap between germline ends came to 7 bases. The CDR3 loop spans 13 amino acids. The TCR was taken from an adult with an advanced solid tumor such as melanoma, head and neck, liver or kidney cancer. The chain carries TRBV28 and TRBJ2-7; D is undetermined. Sequencing was performed on CD4+ or CD8+ T cells sorted from blood, taken in a trial of the OX40 agonist ivuxolimab. This CDR3 reads CASSLTGTYEQYF. For the CDR3, the DNA is TGTGCCAGCAGTTTAACCGGCACCTACGAGCAGTACTTC.